Below are 31 T cell receptor beta chains sequenced from a single sample in a study of a mutant IDH1 vaccine in newly diagnosed glioma. Described time point: week 5, during vaccination. Vaccine doses each comprised 300 ug of mutant IDH1 20-mer peptide, with topical imiquimod. TCRdb's table, derived via immunoSEQ multiplex PCR, lists solely in-frame clones and lacks some. The data hold roughly 42,000 clones, with 70% to 90% observed a single time. Their recognized antigens are unknown. This material consisted of PBMCs, taken from a glioma patient whose treatment included an IDH1 peptide vaccine. The receptors come from a man aged 40-50 years with glioma.

The rearrangement joins TRBV20-1 to TRBJ2-5, with 9 bases matching TRBD2. Losses at the gene ends were 6 bases for V and 9 bases for J; bases not matched to a gene: 5. This CDR3 region has 11 residues. CDR1 is DFQATT, CDR2 SNEGSKA, per germline (reference sequence). CDR3 sequence reads: CSALAGRAQYF. In DNA form, the CDR3 reads TGCAGTGCCCTAGCGGGAAGGGCCCAGTACTTC.

In the case of this clone: Other nucleotide sequences in the sample specify the same CDR3. The chain uses TRBV7-9 and TRBJ2-1; the match to TRBD2 covers 10 bases. Germline-derived CDR1 and CDR2 are SEHNR and FQNEAQ (reference sequence). J was trimmed by 0 bases and V by 5 bases; bases with no gene match: 1. CDR3 length: 15 amino acids. In nucleotides, the CDR3 is TGTGCCAGCAGCCCTAGCGGGAGCTCCTACAATGAGCAGTTCTTC. It specifies CASSPSGSSYNEQFF.

The chain recombines TRBV28 with TRBJ2-7, with TRBD2 identical over 11 bases. Germline V gene data show CDR1 as MDHEN and CDR2 as SYDVKM. V was pared by 5 bases and J by 2 bases, with 5 bases of the junction left unmatched. The CDR3 runs 15 residues. The CDR3 loop is CASSPTSGSAYEQYF. Written as DNA, the CDR3 is TGTGCCAGCAGTCCAACTAGCGGGAGCGCCTACGAGCAGTACTTC.

This sequence joins TRBV10-1 and TRBJ2-5, with D possibly TRBD1 on 6 matching bases. CDR3 length equals 12 residues. The V end was cut by 6 bases, the J end by 5 bases, with 10 bases between. The germline V gene encodes CDR1 WNHNN and CDR2 SYGVQD (reference sequence). The CDR3 DNA reads as TGCGCCAGCAGGCCTCAGGGGGAGACCCAGTACTTC. Protein sequence: CASRPQGETQYF.

This sequence joins TRBV11-2 and TRBJ2-7; D is unresolved. CDR3 length equals 12 residues. From germline, CDR1 is SGHAT and CDR2 FQNNGV. Trimming took off 5 bases at V and 5 bases at J, with 10 bases between the two ends. CDR3 protein: CASSNGGHEQYF. CDR3 in DNA: TGTGCCAGCAGCAACGGTGGGCACGAGCAGTACTTC.

This rearrangement joins TRBV6-1 to TRBJ1-2; 7 nucleotides match TRBD1. Trimming removed 9 bases from V and 6 bases from J; junction bases left unmatched: 10. This CDR3 has 13 residues. Germline loops: CDR1 MNHNS, CDR2 SASEGT. The chain's CDR3 is CASTLDRRDGYTF. CDR3 sequence (DNA): TGTGCCAGTACCCTGGACAGGCGAGATGGCTACACCTTC.

The chain is built from TRBV5-1 and TRBJ1-1; D gene ambiguous. CDR3 size: 13 residues. Germline loops: CDR1 SGHRS, CDR2 YFSETQ. V gave up 5 bases and J gave up 4 bases, with 12 bases separating them. The CDR3 sequence is CASSSLGGTEAFF. CDR3 bases: TGCGCCAGCAGTTCCCTAGGTGGCACTGAAGCTTTCTTT.

The genes are TRBV4-3 and TRBJ2-4, with TRBD2 as a possible D gene (6 bases). The CDR3 runs to 14 residues. CDR1 LGHNA and CDR2 YSLEER come from the germline V gene. Trimming removed 4 bases from V and 5 bases from J, with 12 bases in between. CDR3 amino acids: CASSPAGGENIQYF. The CDR3 DNA is TGCGCCAGCAGCCCCGCTGGAGGGGAAAACATTCAGTACTTC.

The CDR3 here is CASSPVGFRGDTEAFF. In nucleotides, the CDR3 is TGTGCCAGCTCACCTGTGGGGTTCCGAGGGGACACTGAAGCTTTCTTT. The chain joins TRBV18 to TRBJ1-1; tentatively, D is TRBD1 (5 bases). Trimming removed 3 bases at V and 3 bases at J, with 17 bases between. The CDR3 is 16 amino acids. The germline V gene has CDR1 KGHSH and CDR2 LQKENI.

This chain joins TRBV13 and TRBJ2-1; 9 nucleotides match TRBD2. The ends lost 5 bases at V and 6 bases at J; junction bases unmatched: 14. Germline lookup yields CDR1 PRHDT and CDR2 FYEKMQ (reference sequence). This CDR3 region has 17 residues. CDR3 sequence: CASSPGIAGVRANEQFF. The CDR3 nucleotides read TGTGCCAGCAGCCCAGGGATAGCGGGAGTTAGGGCCAATGAGCAGTTCTTC.

The rearrangement joins TRBV9 to TRBJ2-7; 8 nucleotides agree with TRBD2. Germline lookup yields CDR1 SGDLS and CDR2 YYNGEE. J lost 0 bases, V lost 3 bases, and 17 bases had no gene match. The CDR3 sequence is 19 residues long. The CDR3 region has the DNA TGTGCCAGCAGCGCCCCCCGACCCGGCGGCCTAGCGGGCTCCTACGAGCAGTACTTC. This gives the protein CASSAPRPGGLAGSYEQYF. The entire variable domain, with the rest obtained from reference TRBV9 and TRBJ2-7, is as follows: DSGVTQTPKHLITATGQRVTLRCSPRSGDLSVYWYQQSLDQGLQFLIQYYNGEERAKGNILERFSAQQFPDLHSELNLSSLELGDSALYFCASSAPRPGGLAGSYEQYFGPGTRLTVT.

V gene TRBV18 combines with J gene TRBJ1-5; 8 bases match TRBD1. The CDR3 totals 15 residues. Losses at the gene ends were 1 base for V and 7 bases for J; bases not matched to a gene: 6. Germline lookup yields CDR1 KGHSH and CDR2 LQKENI. The CDR3 nucleotides are TGTGCCAGCTCACCACTAGGGACAGGTGAGCAGCCCCAGCATTTT. This encodes CASSPLGTGEQPQHF.

This clone was seen only a few times. The rearrangement joins TRBV4-1 to TRBJ2-5, with D hard to call. The CDR3 runs 14 residues. CDR1 and CDR2 (germline): MGHRA, YSYEKL. Trimming removed 1 base from V and 1 base from J, with 7 bases in between. CDR3 sequence reads: CASSQGGRQETQYF. The CDR3 nucleotides read TGCGCCAGCAGCCAAGGTGGGCGCCAAGAGACCCAGTACTTC.

This sequence joins TRBV6-4 and TRBJ2-1, with 8 bases aligning to TRBD1. CDR3 size: 15 residues. CDR1 is MRHNA and CDR2 is SNTAGT in the germline V gene. After removal of 4 bases from V and 6 bases from J, the junction contained 8 bases not matched to a gene. The CDR3 region has the DNA TGTGCCAGCAGTGTTACAGGGGGTCCCGCCAATGAGCAGTTCTTC. Its translation: CASSVTGGPANEQFF.

J is TRBJ1-1 and V is TRBV5-1; D might be TRBD1 (6 bases). CDR1 is SGHRS, CDR2 YFSETQ, per germline. V was trimmed by 2 bases and J by 4 bases, leaving 12 bases between them. There are 14 residues in the CDR3. As DNA, the CDR3 is TGCGCCAGCAGCTTTTTGAGGGGGAGCACTGAAGCTTTCTTT. This translates into CASSFLRGSTEAFF.

This chain uses TRBV7-2 with TRBJ2-5; D unresolved. Germline CDR1 reads SGHTA; CDR2 reads FQGNSA. V gave up 6 bases and J gave up 1 base, with 9 bases separating them. The CDR3 is 13 residues long. The DNA of the CDR3 is TGTGCCAGCAGTATCCTTCCCCAAGAGACCCAGTACTTC. As protein: CASSILPQETQYF.

The rearrangement links TRBV18 to TRBJ1-4; perhaps TRBD1 as D (5 bases). The CDR3 spans 14 residues. Germline V gives CDR1 KGHSH, CDR2 LQKENI. Trimming cost V 7 bases and J 2 bases, with 11 bases left between them. CDR3 in DNA: TGTGCCAGCTATACGGGGACGACTAATGAAAAACTGTTTTTT. It specifies CASYTGTTNEKLFF.

The chain joins TRBV5-4 to TRBJ2-1; no firm D call. CDR3 size: 14 residues. Trimming stripped 0 bases from V and 5 bases from J, with 9 bases between. Germline CDR1 is SGHNT and CDR2 is YYREEE (reference sequence). The CDR3 DNA follows: TGTGCCAGCAGCTTGGCCCCCCATGACAATGAGCAGTTCTTC. Its translation: CASSLAPHDNEQFF.

The J gene is TRBJ2-7, the V gene TRBV29-1; TRBD2 agrees at 11 bases. CDR3 length: 21 amino acids. J was trimmed by 1 base and V by 2 bases; bases with no gene match: 22. Germline V gene lookup returns CDR1 SQVTM and CDR2 ANQGSEA. The CDR3 sequence: CSVETLIELFYGTSGSYEQYF. The CDR3 DNA reads TGCAGCGTTGAAACCCTAATCGAGTTGTTCTATGGGACTAGCGGTTCCTACGAGCAGTACTTC.

This sequence joins TRBV11-1 and TRBJ2-1, with 15 bases aligning to TRBD2. CDR3 size: 17 residues. From germline, CDR1 is SGHAT and CDR2 FQDESV (reference sequence). J was trimmed by 5 bases and V by 4 bases; bases with no gene match: 6. The CDR3 loop is CASSYGGLAGGNNEQFF. The CDR3 DNA reads as TGTGCCAGCAGCTACGGCGGACTAGCGGGAGGGAACAATGAGCAGTTCTTC.

The chain couples TRBV11-2 to TRBJ1-1, with unresolved D. Trimming removed 3 bases at V and 1 base at J, with 6 bases between. Germline V lookup: CDR1 SGHAT, CDR2 FQNNGV. The CDR3 sequence is 13 residues long. The CDR3 nucleotides read TGTGCCAGCAGCTTGGGTCGGAACACTGAAGCTTTCTTT. The encoded protein is CASSLGRNTEAFF.

V gene TRBV5-6 combines with J gene TRBJ1-1; no clear D gene. The CDR3 spans 15 residues. Germline loops: CDR1 SGHDT, CDR2 YYEEEE. V dropped 3 bases and J dropped 3 bases, with 15 bases sitting between them. CDR3 loop: CASSSREGGHTEAFF. The CDR3 region has the DNA TGTGCCAGCAGCTCTCGAGAAGGTGGGCACACTGAAGCTTTCTTT.

The rearrangement links TRBV6-1 to TRBJ1-2; D might be TRBD1 (6 bases). Germline values: CDR1 MNHNS, CDR2 SASEGT. The CDR3 is made up of 13 amino acids. Trimming removed 7 bases at V and 8 bases at J, with 17 bases between. Here the CDR3 DNA reads TGTGCCAGCACCAAAACAGGGACTGACGGCTACACCTTC. This codes for CASTKTGTDGYTF.

The chain links TRBV25-1 to TRBJ2-3; 12 bases fit TRBD2. The CDR3 contains 15 residues. The germline V gene has CDR1 MGHDK and CDR2 SYGVNS. V was pared by 5 bases and J by 3 bases, with 3 bases of the junction left unmatched. For the CDR3, the DNA is TGTGCCAGCAGTACGACTAGCGGGAGAACAGATACGCAGTATTTT. It yields the protein CASSTTSGRTDTQYF.

This chain joins TRBV19 and TRBJ1-5; D unclear. Trimming took 5 bases from V and 7 from J, leaving 21 bases between them. The germline gives CDR1 LNHDA, CDR2 SQIVND (reference sequence). CDR3 length: 16 amino acids. The CDR3 loop reads CASSLNPGGMGQPQHF. In DNA, the CDR3 is TGTGCCAGTAGTTTAAACCCAGGTGGGATGGGGCAGCCCCAGCATTTT.

The V and J genes are TRBV29-1 and TRBJ2-1, with 11 bases that match TRBD2. This CDR3 has 14 amino acids. Germline V CDR1 and CDR2: SQVTM, ANQGSEA. J lost 7 bases, V lost 6 bases, and 8 bases had no gene match. For the CDR3, the DNA is TGCAGCGTCGTACCCGGGACTAGCGGAAATGAGCAGTTCTTC. Translated: CSVVPGTSGNEQFF.

This chain links TRBV25-1 with TRBJ2-1, with TRBD2 matching 13 bases. V lost 6 bases and J lost 15; bases outside the gene matches: 5. Germline V gives CDR1 MGHDK, CDR2 SYGVNS. CDR3 length: 12 residues. This chain's CDR3 is CASRTSGRSPFF. The CDR3 nucleotides are TGTGCCAGCAGGACTAGCGGGAGGTCCCCGTTCTTC.

The chain joins TRBV2 to TRBJ2-5; 10 bases match TRBD2. The J call could be wrong; TRBJ2-7 is a better fit for the DNA end. Per the germline V gene, CDR1 is SNHLY and CDR2 is FYNNEI. The CDR3 loop spans 16 amino acids. The CDR3 loop reads CASSVPLGLARDEQYF. CDR3 bases: TGTGCCAGCAGTGTCCCCTTGGGACTAGCGAGGGACGAGCAGTACTTC.

The gene calls are TRBV5-4 and TRBJ1-2, with 7 bases aligning to TRBD1. Germline V CDR1 and CDR2: SGHNT, YYREEE (reference sequence). V trimming: 4 bases; J trimming: 6 bases; junction bases outside the gene matches: 18. The CDR3 sequence is 17 residues long. The CDR3 is CASSPSSFGRGNDGYTF. The CDR3 nucleotides are TGTGCCAGCAGCCCGAGCAGCTTCGGCAGGGGGAACGATGGCTACACCTTC.

The chain has TRBV5-1 and TRBJ1-1; a possible D gene is TRBD1 (5 bases). Germline loops: CDR1 SGHRS, CDR2 YFSETQ. The CDR3 spans 13 residues. V gave up 0 bases and J gave up 10 bases, with 13 bases separating them. As DNA, the CDR3 is TGCGCCAGCAGCTTGGCCCCGGGACGGCGAGCTTTCTTT. Translation gives CASSLAPGRRAFF.

This sequence joins TRBV4-3 and TRBJ2-7; TRBD2 aligns across 13 bases. CDR3 size: 16 residues. CDR1 and CDR2 from the germline V gene are LGHNA and YSLEER. V lost 3 bases and J lost 3; bases outside the gene matches: 5. CDR3 amino acids: CASSHTGTSGVYEQYF. The CDR3 DNA reads TGCGCCAGCAGCCACACCGGGACTAGCGGGGTCTACGAGCAGTACTTC.